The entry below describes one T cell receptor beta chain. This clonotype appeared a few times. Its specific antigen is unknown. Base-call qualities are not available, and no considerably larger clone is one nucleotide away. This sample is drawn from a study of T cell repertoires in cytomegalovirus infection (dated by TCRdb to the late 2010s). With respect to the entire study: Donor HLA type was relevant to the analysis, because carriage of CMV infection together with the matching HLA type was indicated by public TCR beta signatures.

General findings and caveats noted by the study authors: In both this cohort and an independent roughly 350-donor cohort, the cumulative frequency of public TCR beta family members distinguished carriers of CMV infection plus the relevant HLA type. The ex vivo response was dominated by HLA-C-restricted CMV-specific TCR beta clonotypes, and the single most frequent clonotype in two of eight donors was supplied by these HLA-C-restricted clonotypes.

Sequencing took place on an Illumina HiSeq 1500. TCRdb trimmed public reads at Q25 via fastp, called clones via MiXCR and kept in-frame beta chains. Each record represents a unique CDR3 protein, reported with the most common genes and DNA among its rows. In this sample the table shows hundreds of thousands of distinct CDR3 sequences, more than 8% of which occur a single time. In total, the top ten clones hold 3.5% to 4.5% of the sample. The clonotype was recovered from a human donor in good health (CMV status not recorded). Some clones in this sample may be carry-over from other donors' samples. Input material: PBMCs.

The CDR3 region: CASSVWDRVFENGYTF. At the DNA level, the sequence is TGTGCCAGCAGCGTTTGGGACAGGGTATTCGAGAATGGCTACACCTTC. Recombination joined TRBV9 with TRBJ1-2; 9 bases in the middle match TRBD1. Reading from cysteine to phenylalanine, the CDR3 counts 16 amino acids. The kept DNA is CDR3 alone, 48 bases in frame from the first base. The germline V gene specifies SGDLS as CDR1 and YYNGEE as CDR2. Compared with germline, V lacks 2 bases and J lacks 6 bases; bases without a gene match: 11. Outside the CDR3, residues come from the reference TRBV9 and TRBJ1-2 proteins, so the full variable domain is: DSGVTQTPKHLITATGQRVTLRCSPRSGDLSVYWYQQSLDQGLQFLIQYYNGEERAKGNILERFSAQQFPDLHSELNLSSLELGDSALYFCASSVWDRVFENGYTFGSGTRLTVV.